These 4 T cell receptor beta chains were all obtained from the same sample, sequenced in a study of blood T cell repertoires in COVID-19. Sequencing used immunoSEQ multiplex PCR; TCRdb keeps in-frame clones, though not all of them. The profile shows tens of thousands of clones, 80% to 85% of them singletons. Input material: peripheral blood. The receptors here all came from a human donor in a cohort sampled during active COVID-19.

The chain is built from TRBV6-2 or TRBV6-3 and TRBJ1-5; TRBD1 matches 7 bases. Per the germline V gene, CDR1 is MNHEY and CDR2 is SVGEGT. J gave up 3 bases and V 5 bases, and 1 base lay outside the gene matches. This CDR3 has 13 residues. CDR3 DNA sequence: TGTGCCAGCAGTGGGACAGCCAATCAGCCCCAGCATTTT. Its translation: CASSGTANQPQHF.

This clone came up once. The rearrangement joins TRBV5-5 to TRBJ2-7, with D perhaps TRBD1 (5 bases). V was clipped by 4 bases and J by 0 bases, with 11 bases between them. There are 14 residues in the CDR3. The germline V gene encodes CDR1 SGHKS and CDR2 YYEKEE (reference sequence). DNA of the CDR3: TGTGCCAGCAGCATAGACAGAGTCTCCTACGAGCAGTACTTC. Translation gives CASSIDRVSYEQYF.

The gene calls are TRBV6-6 and TRBJ2-7; D might be TRBD1 (6 bases). The CDR3 runs to 14 residues. V was pared by 1 base and J by 1 base, with 8 bases between. Per the germline V gene, CDR1 is MNHNY and CDR2 is SVGAGI (reference sequence). CDR3 nucleotide sequence: TGTGCCAGCAGTTACTTACAGGGTTCCTACGAGCAGTACTTC. Encoded protein: CASSYLQGSYEQYF.

This chain joins TRBV11-2 and TRBJ2-5; TRBD2 is a possible D gene (5 bases). The V gene's germline CDR1 is SGHAT and CDR2 FQNNGV. Deletions cut 6 bases from V and 5 bases from J, with 13 bases between. This CDR3 has 13 residues. The CDR3 protein is CASSWTERETQYF. The CDR3 nucleotides read TGTGCCAGCAGTTGGACGGAGCGGGAGACCCAGTACTTC.